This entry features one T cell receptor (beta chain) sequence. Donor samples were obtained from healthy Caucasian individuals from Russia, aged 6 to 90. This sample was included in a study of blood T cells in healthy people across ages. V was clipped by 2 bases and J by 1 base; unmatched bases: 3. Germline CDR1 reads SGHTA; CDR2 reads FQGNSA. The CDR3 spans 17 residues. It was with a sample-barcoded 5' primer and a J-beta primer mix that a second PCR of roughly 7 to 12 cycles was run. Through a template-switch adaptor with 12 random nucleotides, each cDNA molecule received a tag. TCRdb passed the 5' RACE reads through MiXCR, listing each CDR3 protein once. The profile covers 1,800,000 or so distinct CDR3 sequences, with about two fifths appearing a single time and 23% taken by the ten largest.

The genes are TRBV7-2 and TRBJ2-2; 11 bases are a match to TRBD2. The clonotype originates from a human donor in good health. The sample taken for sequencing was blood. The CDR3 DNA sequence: TGTGCCAGCAGCTTAACTAGCGGGGGCCTGAACACCGGGGAGCTGTTTTTT. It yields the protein CASSLTSGGLNTGELFF. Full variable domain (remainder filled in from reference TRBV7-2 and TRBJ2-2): GAGVSQSPSNKVTEKGKDVELRCDPISGHTALYWYRQSLGQGLEFLIYFQGNSAPDKSGLPSDRFSAERTGGSVSTLTIQRTQQEDSAVYLCASSLTSGGLNTGELFFGEGSRLTVL.